This T cell receptor (beta chain) appears in the sequencing data of a study of cytomegalovirus exposure and HLA in healthy donors. About the research overall: There were 117 million unique TCR beta sequences, drawn from about 200 million T cells, in an earlier analysis.

Per germline, CDR1 SGHNT and CDR2 YYREEE (reference sequence). The CDR3 consists of 14 residues. J lost 3 bases, V lost 4 bases, and 3 bases had no gene match. Donors were ostensibly healthy at sampling, although undocumented immune exposures were probable. Whole-study results and caveats: Excluded: some indistinguishable V segments such as TRBV6-2 and TRBV6-3. Within the data, a cluster of highly shared sequence variants was likely a sequencing artifact.

With regard to this clone: Its cognate antigen is unknown.

The PCR made use of 60 Vbeta and 13 Jbeta primers. Repertoires were generated with immunoSEQ multiplex PCR, while TCRdb's copy carries only in-frame clones and drops some. The sample yields approximately 38,000 clones, roughly 82% seen once. This sequence originates from a woman aged 18-35 years in good health and CMV-seronegative. The sequenced sample was PBMCs. V gene TRBV5-4 combines with J gene TRBJ1-3, with 8 bases aligning to TRBD1. CDR3 amino acids: CASSGTGGGNTIYF. CDR3 nucleotides: TGTGCCAGCAGCGGAACAGGGGGTGGAAACACCATATATTTT.